This T cell receptor beta chain was recorded in a study of shared clonotypes between healthy human individuals. Study context: The composition of the donors was a couple of women and a few men aged 18 to 49.

V lost 0 bases and J 4 bases, leaving 17 bases between the germline ends. CDR1 SGDLS and CDR2 YYNGEE come from the germline V gene. This CDR3 contains 18 residues. Donors comprised healthy HIV-negative adults lacking recent acute infections or vaccinations. An assay was performed, and its level was deep. Repertoires were generated with immunoSEQ multiplex PCR, while TCRdb's copy carries only in-frame clones and drops some. This repertoire shows some 500,000 clones, about 96% found once; its top ten account for under 0.065%. The V gene is TRBV9, the J gene TRBJ2-6; D is perhaps TRBD1 (6 bases). The sequenced sample was naive CD4+ T cells sorted from blood. The sample's subset: CD45RA+ positively selected. This clonotype was sampled from a woman aged 30 to 39 in good health. CDR3 DNA sequence: TGTGCCAGCAGCGTAGCTCCAGGGGAGATTGGCGGGGCCAACGTCCTGACTTTC. Translation gives CASSVAPGEIGGANVLTF.